This TCR beta chain is drawn from a study of blood T cell repertoires in COVID-19. Study-wide context: From T cells, B-cell-depleted T cells, or PBMCs came the material, which was cDNA or gDNA.

Seattle patients were enrolled while actively infected and followed longitudinally. Original methodology: Estimates of nucleated cell counts were drawn from the amplification of reference gene primers. TCRdb's table, derived via immunoSEQ multiplex PCR, lists solely in-frame clones and lacks some. The DNA was the basis for D and trimming; V, J and clone size are from that table. Of 250,000 to 300,000 clones listed, 80% to 90% are singletons. Germline V CDR1 and CDR2: SQVTM, ANQGSEA. The CDR3 extends over 13 amino acids. The clonotype was recovered from a woman aged 70 to 79 with COVID-19, enrolled during active disease. Sequencing input: peripheral blood. The chain has TRBV29-1 and TRBJ2-5, with D maybe TRBD2 (5 bases). CDR3 residues: CSSSGISRETQYF. CDR3 nucleotides: TGCAGTTCCTCGGGGATTTCCCGAGAGACCCAGTACTTC.